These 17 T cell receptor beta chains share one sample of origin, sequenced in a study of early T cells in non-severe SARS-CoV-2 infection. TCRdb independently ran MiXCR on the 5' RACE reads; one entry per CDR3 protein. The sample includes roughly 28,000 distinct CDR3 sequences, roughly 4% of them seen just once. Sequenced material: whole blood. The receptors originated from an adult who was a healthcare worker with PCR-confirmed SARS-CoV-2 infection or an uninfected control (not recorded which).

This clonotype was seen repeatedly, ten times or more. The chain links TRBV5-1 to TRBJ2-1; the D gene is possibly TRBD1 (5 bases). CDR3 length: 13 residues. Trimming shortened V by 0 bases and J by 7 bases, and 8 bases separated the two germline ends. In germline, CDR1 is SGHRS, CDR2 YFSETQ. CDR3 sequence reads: CASSLAPGNEQFF. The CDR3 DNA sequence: TGCGCCAGCAGCTTGGCCCCAGGGAATGAGCAGTTCTTC.

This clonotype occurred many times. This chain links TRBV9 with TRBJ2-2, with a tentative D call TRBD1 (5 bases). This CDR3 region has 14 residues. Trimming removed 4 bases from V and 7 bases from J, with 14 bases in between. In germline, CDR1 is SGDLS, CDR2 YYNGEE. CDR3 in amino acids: CASSPTSGRGELFF. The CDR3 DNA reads TGTGCCAGCAGCCCCACCTCAGGGCGCGGGGAGCTGTTTTTT. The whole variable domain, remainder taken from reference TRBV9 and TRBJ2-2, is DSGVTQTPKHLITATGQRVTLRCSPRSGDLSVYWYQQSLDQGLQFLIQYYNGEERAKGNILERFSAQQFPDLHSELNLSSLELGDSALYFCASSPTSGRGELFFGEGSRLTVL.

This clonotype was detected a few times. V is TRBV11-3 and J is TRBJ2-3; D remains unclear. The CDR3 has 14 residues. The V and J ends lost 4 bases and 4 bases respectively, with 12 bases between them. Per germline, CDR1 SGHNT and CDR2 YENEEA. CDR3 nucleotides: TGTGCCAGCAGCTCCCCGGGTTCATCAGATACGCAGTATTTT. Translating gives CASSSPGSSDTQYF.

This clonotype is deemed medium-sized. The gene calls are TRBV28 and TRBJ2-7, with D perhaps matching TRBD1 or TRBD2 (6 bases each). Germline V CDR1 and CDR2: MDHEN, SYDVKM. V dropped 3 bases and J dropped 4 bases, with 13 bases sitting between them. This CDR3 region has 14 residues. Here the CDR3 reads CASSFAGGTYEQYF. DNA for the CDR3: TGTGCCAGCAGTTTCGCCGGGGGCACGTACGAGCAGTACTTC.

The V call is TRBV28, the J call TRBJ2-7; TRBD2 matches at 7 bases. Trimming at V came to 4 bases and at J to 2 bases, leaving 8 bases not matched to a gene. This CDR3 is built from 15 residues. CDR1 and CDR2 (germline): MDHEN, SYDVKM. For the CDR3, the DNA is TGTGCCAGCAGTTGGGGAGGGGCGGATACCTACGAGCAGTACTTC. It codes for CASSWGGADTYEQYF.

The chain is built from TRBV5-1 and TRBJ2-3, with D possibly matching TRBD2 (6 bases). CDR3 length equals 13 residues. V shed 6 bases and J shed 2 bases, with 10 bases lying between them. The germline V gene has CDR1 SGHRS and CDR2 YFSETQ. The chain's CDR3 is CASMDYLTDTQYF. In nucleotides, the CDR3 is TGCGCCAGCATGGACTACCTCACAGATACGCAGTATTTT. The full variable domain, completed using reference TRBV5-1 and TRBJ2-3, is KAGVTQTPRYLIKTRGQQVTLSCSPISGHRSVSWYQQTPGQGLQFLFEYFSETQRNKGNFPGRFSGRQFSNSRSEMNVSTLELGDSALYLCASMDYLTDTQYFGPGTRLTVL.

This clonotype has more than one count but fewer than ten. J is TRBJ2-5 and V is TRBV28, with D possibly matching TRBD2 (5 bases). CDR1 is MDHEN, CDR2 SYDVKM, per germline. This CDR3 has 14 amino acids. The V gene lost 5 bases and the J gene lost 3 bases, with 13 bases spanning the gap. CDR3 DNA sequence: TGTGCCAGCAGTCCCCACGAGGGAAAAGAGACCCAGTACTTC. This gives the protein CASSPHEGKETQYF.

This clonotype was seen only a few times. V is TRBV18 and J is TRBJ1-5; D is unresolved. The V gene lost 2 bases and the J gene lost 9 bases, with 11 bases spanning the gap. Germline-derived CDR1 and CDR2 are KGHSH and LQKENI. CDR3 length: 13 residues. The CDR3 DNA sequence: TGTGCCAGCTCACCAGAGCTACAGCGGCCCCAGCATTTT. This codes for CASSPELQRPQHF.

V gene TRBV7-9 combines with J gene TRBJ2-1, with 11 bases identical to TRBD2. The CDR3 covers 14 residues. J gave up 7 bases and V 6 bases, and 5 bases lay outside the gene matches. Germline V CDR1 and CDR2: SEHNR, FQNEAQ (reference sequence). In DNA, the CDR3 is TGTGCCAGCAGACTTACTAGCGGGAGTAATGAGCAGTTCTTC. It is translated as CASRLTSGSNEQFF.

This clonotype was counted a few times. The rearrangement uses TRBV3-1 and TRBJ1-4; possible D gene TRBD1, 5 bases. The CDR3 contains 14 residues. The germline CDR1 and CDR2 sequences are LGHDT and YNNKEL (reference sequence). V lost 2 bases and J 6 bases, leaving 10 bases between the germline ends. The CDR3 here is CASSQTGTDEKLFF. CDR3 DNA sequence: TGTGCCAGCAGCCAAACCGGGACGGATGAAAAACTGTTTTTT. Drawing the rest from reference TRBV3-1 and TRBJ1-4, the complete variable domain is DTAVSQTPKYLVTQMGNDKSIKCEQNLGHDTMYWYKQDSKKFLKIMFSYNNKELIINETVPNRFSPKSPDKAHLNLHINSLELGDSAVYFCASSQTGTDEKLFFGSGTQLSVL.

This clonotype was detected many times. The CDR3 sequence is CASSPFDRVASSPLHF. The CDR3 bases are TGCGCCAGCAGCCCCTTCGACAGGGTAGCCAGTTCACCCCTCCACTTT. The V gene is TRBV4-1, the J gene TRBJ1-6; 7 bases match TRBD1. Germline V gene data show CDR1 as MGHRA and CDR2 as YSYEKL. The J segment lost 9 bases and the V segment lost 4 bases, leaving 12 bases of the junction unmatched. The CDR3 consists of 16 residues.

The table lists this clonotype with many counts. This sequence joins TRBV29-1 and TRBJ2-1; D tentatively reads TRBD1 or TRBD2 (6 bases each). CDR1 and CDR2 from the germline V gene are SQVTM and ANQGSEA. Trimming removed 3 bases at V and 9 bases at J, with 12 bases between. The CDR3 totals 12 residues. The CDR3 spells CSVDGGQGEQFF. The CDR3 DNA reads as TGCAGCGTTGATGGGGGGCAGGGTGAGCAGTTCTTC.

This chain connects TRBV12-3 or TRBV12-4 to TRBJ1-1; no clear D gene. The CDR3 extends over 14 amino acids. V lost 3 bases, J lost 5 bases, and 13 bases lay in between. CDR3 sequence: CASSFGVIGTEAFF. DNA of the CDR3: TGTGCCAGCAGTTTCGGGGTTATAGGGACTGAAGCTTTCTTT.

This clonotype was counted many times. The CDR3 sequence is CASSPSGGAYEQYF. In DNA, the CDR3 is TGTGCCAGCAGCCCTAGCGGGGGGGCCTACGAGCAGTACTTC. The V gene is TRBV3-1, the J gene TRBJ2-7; 12 bases are shared with TRBD2. J was trimmed by 2 bases and V by 4 bases; bases with no gene match: 0. The germline CDR1 and CDR2 sequences are LGHDT and YNNKEL (reference sequence). This CDR3 region has 14 residues.

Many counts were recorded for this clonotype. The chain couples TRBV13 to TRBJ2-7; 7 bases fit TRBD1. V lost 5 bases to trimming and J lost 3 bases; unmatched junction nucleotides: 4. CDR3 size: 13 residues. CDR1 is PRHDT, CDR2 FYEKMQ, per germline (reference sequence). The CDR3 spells CASSGQESYEQYF. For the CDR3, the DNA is TGTGCCAGCAGCGGACAGGAGAGCTACGAGCAGTACTTC.

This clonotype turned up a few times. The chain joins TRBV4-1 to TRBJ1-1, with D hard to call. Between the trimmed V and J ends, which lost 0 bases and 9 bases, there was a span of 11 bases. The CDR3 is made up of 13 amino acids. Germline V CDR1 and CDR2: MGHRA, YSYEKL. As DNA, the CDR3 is TGCGCCAGCAGCCAAGATCCGGGTAATAAAGCTTTCTTT. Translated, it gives CASSQDPGNKAFF.

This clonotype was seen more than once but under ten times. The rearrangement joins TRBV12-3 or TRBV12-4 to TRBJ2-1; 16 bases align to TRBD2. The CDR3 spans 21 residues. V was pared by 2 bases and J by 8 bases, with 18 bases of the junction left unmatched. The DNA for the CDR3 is TGTGCCAGCAGTTTAATTCCACCCTACCCGGGACTAGCGGGAGGGCCAGATGAGCAGTTCTTC. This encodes CASSLIPPYPGLAGGPDEQFF.